The rows below give T cell receptor beta chains drawn from one sample of a study of molecular identifiers for immune sequencing clone quantification. TCRdb reprocessed the PCR reads via MiXCR and lists one record per CDR3 protein. Among about 630,000 distinct CDR3 sequences, about 25% were seen once, and the ten largest hold about 0.8%. Sequenced sample: naive CD8+ T cells from blood, with Jurkat cell RNA spiked in. The receptor set was obtained from a human donor in good health. Some libraries in this study had Jurkat cell RNA spiked in. Both conserved end residues are part of each CDR3. D genes are given only for firm matches. Clone size is stated in some rows and not others, as once, few, many or a class when expanded.

d_gene,v_gene,abundance,j_gene,CDR3aa,CDR3nt
.,TRBV12-3/TRBV12-4,.,TRBJ1-6,CAGSTTGSSPLHF,TGTGCCGGCAGTACAACAGGGAGCTCACCCCTCCACTTT
TRBD2,TRBV6-2/TRBV6-3,few,TRBJ2-1,CASSYGGGFNNEQFF,TGTGCCAGCAGTTACGGCGGGGGGTTCAACAATGAGCAGTTCTTC
.,TRBV6-5,many,TRBJ2-7,CASSYSTPYEQYF,TGTGCCAGCAGTTACTCGACGCCCTACGAGCAGTACTTC
.,TRBV9,.,TRBJ1-6,CASSGGQLYNSPLHF,TGTGCCAGCAGCGGAGGACAGCTCTATAATTCACCCCTCCACTTT
TRBD1,TRBV6-6,many,TRBJ2-7,CASLQGGEQYF,TGTGCCAGCTTACAGGGGGGCGAGCAGTACTTC
.,TRBV7-9,many,TRBJ1-6,CASSDDRTGVPLHF,TGTGCCAGCAGCGACGACAGGACCGGTGTACCCCTCCACTTT
TRBD1,TRBV9,few,TRBJ1-4,CASSVHGGGQENEKLFF,TGTGCCAGCAGCGTTCACGGGGGGGGACAGGAGAATGAAAAACTGTTTTTT
.,TRBV4-1,.,TRBJ2-7,CASSQDLVGRSYEQYF,TGCGCCAGCAGCCAAGATTTGGTGGGGCGATCGTACGAGCAGTACTTC
.,TRBV20-1,many,TRBJ2-7,CSASEGGISYEQYF,TGCAGTGCTAGCGAAGGGGGGATCTCCTACGAGCAGTACTTC
.,TRBV4-3,many,TRBJ2-7,CASSQDRGEYEQYF,TGCGCCAGCAGCCAAGACAGGGGGGAGTACGAGCAGTACTTC
TRBD2,TRBV3-1,.,TRBJ2-3,CASSGTRVSDTQYF,TGTGCCAGCTCGGGGACTAGGGTATCAGATACGCAGTATTTT
TRBD1,TRBV5-1,many,TRBJ1-1,CASSLGQGASTEAFF,TGCGCCAGCAGCTTGGGGCAGGGGGCTTCAACTGAAGCTTTCTTT
TRBD2,TRBV5-1,.,TRBJ2-1,CASSLPSGNEKFF,TGCGCCAGCAGCTTGCCTAGCGGGAATGAGAAGTTCTTC
TRBD2,TRBV27,.,TRBJ2-7,CASSLLSASGSYEQYF,TGTGCCAGCAGTTTACTTTCGGCTAGCGGGAGCTACGAGCAGTACTTC
.,TRBV7-9,once,TRBJ2-1,CASSPIGIGINEQFF,TGTGCCAGCAGCCCTATCGGTATTGGAATCAATGAGCAGTTCTTC
.,TRBV7-2,many,TRBJ2-7,CASSQETSTYEQYF,TGTGCCAGCAGCCAAGAGACTAGTACCTACGAGCAGTACTTC
.,TRBV28,many,TRBJ2-3,CASHSASTDTQYF,TGTGCCAGTCATTCCGCTAGCACAGATACGCAGTATTTT
.,TRBV29-1,few,TRBJ1-2,CSVGTPYGGYGYTF,TGCAGCGTTGGGACTCCCTACGGGGGATATGGCTACACCTTC
TRBD2,TRBV29-1,many,TRBJ2-7,CSVESSGRNEQYF,TGCAGCGTTGAATCCAGCGGGAGAAACGAGCAGTACTTC
TRBD1,TRBV5-4,many,TRBJ2-7,CASSTWDRGYEQYF,TGTGCCAGCAGCACCTGGGACAGGGGATACGAGCAGTACTTC
.,TRBV25-1,few,TRBJ2-1,CASSVASEREQFF,TGTGCCAGCAGTGTTGCCTCCGAGAGAGAGCAGTTCTTC
.,TRBV4-3,few,TRBJ1-1,CASSQDWPQNTEAFF,TGCGCCAGCAGCCAAGATTGGCCACAGAACACTGAAGCTTTCTTT